This entry concerns a single T cell receptor beta chain. Its specificity is not known. This sample was included in a study of OX40 agonist ivuxolimab in advanced cancers. Overall study context: Eligibility rules accepted prior anti-PD-1, anti-PD-L1 or anti-CTLA-4 therapy, and 40% had some.

The CDR3 sequence is 13 residues long. V was shortened by 3 bases and J by 5 bases, with 10 bases between the two germline ends. Germline CDR1 and CDR2: SEHNR and FQNEAQ (reference sequence). Generated by immunoSEQ multiplex PCR, the TCRdb table keeps only in-frame clones and is missing some. The sample has approximately 75,000 clones; roughly 84% are singletons. The study's findings and limits: At 0.1 to 3.0 mg/kg and by week 6, CD4+ and CD8+ T cells in the blood had expanded clonally.

The sequence came from an adult with an advanced solid tumor such as melanoma, head and neck, liver or kidney cancer. The material was CD4+ or CD8+ T cells sorted from blood, obtained in a trial of the OX40 agonist ivuxolimab. This chain uses TRBV7-9 with TRBJ2-5; tentative D call: TRBD1 (5 bases). The CDR3 DNA reads TGTGCCAGCAGCTTTGCTCCAGGGGAGACCCAGTACTTC. Its translation: CASSFAPGETQYF. Filled out from reference TRBV7-9 and TRBJ2-5, the complete variable domain reads DTGVSQNPRHKITKRGQNVTFRCDPISEHNRLYWYRQTLGQGPEFLTYFQNEAQLEKSRLLSDRFSAERPKGSFSTLEIQRTEQGDSAMYLCASSFAPGETQYFGPGTRLLVL.